Below are 18 T cell receptor beta chains sequenced from a single sample in a study of T cell clonality in common variable immunodeficiency. Overall study findings and caveats: Reportedly, TCR beta sequences from common variable immunodeficiency showed fewer deletions and N-nucleotide insertions.

Antigens for these TCRs are unknown. Clones were sequenced by immunoSEQ multiplex PCR, and TCRdb holds only the in-frame ones, with some missing. Sampling found over 11,000 clones, none seen once. Sequencing was carried out using peripheral blood mononuclear cells. Every receptor here comes from a human donor with common variable immunodeficiency.

To note about this clone: From the germline J gene comes the end of the CDR3, since the read stops 3 residues before it. This chain joins TRBV30 and TRBJ2-5, with 9 positions matching TRBD2. The trim removed 2 bases at V and 2 bases at J, leaving 6 bases unmatched. There are 15 residues in the CDR3. In germline, CDR1 is GTSNPN, CDR2 SVGIG (reference sequence). The DNA read from the CDR3 is TGTGCCTGGAGTCGAGGCGGGGGGGGACAAGAGACC. Amino acid sequence: CAWSRGGGGQET. The entire CDR3 protein is CAWSRGGGGQETQYF.

The CDR3 is CASSPSGSEQFF. The sequenced CDR3 bases are TGTGCCAGCTCGCCCTCAGGGAGTGAG. The chain recombines TRBV18 with TRBJ2-1; either TRBD1 or TRBD2 may supply D (5 bases each). The read ends 3 residues before the CDR3 terminus; that terminus is restored from the germline J gene. With 6 bases removed from V and 9 bases from J, the gap between germline ends came to 12 bases. Germline CDR1 reads KGHSH; CDR2 reads LQKENI. The CDR3 extends over 12 amino acids.

This clone was counted between two and nine times. Read data end 3 residues before the CDR3 end; the end is taken from the germline J gene. V usage is TRBV7-2 and J usage is TRBJ2-3; TRBD2 matches at 10 bases. In germline, CDR1 is SGHTA, CDR2 FQGNSA. There are 15 residues in the CDR3. The V and J ends lost 3 bases and 6 bases, in that order; junction bases with no gene match: 6. The CDR3 protein is CASSFASSGGDTQYF. Partial CDR3 DNA: TGTGCCAGCAGCTTCGCATCTAGCGGGGGCGATACG.

The part of the CDR3 DNA that was read is TGTGCCAGCTCACCCAACAGAAACACCGGGGAG. Its translation is CASSPNRNTGE. The whole CDR3 region reads CASSPNRNTGELFF. The rearrangement joins TRBV18 to TRBJ2-2; D unclear. The read falls 3 residues short of the CDR3 end, and the missing part is taken from the germline J gene. From germline, CDR1 is KGHSH and CDR2 LQKENI. The V and J ends lost 3 bases and 2 bases respectively, with 7 bases between them. The CDR3 loop spans 14 amino acids.

Of note for this clone: The read ends 3 residues shy of where the CDR3 ends; the end is completed using the germline J gene. The rearrangement links TRBV7-9 to TRBJ2-7; 7 bases match TRBD1. The CDR3 contains 14 residues. Per germline, CDR1 SEHNR and CDR2 FQNEAQ (reference sequence). After removal of 2 bases from V and 2 bases from J, the junction contained 3 bases not matched to a gene. The CDR3 spells CASSLTGETYEQYF. CDR3 bases read: TGTGCCAGCAGCTTAACAGGGGAGACCTACGAG.

Points on this clone: Read sequence stops 3 residues before the CDR3 end, and the germline J gene provides the missing end. This chain links TRBV7-8 with TRBJ2-5; D perhaps matches TRBD2 (6 bases). The CDR3 extends over 16 amino acids. Deletions cut 5 bases from V and 5 bases from J, with 21 bases between. Germline V CDR1 and CDR2: SGHVS, FQNEAQ. The CDR3 DNA, read in part, is TGTGCCAGCAGCGTTCAGACTAGTAGCCGCTCGGAGACC. Its protein product is CASSVQTSSRSET. In full, the CDR3 reads CASSVQTSSRSETQYF.

This clone is categorized as medium-sized. The CDR3 sequence is CASSKEGETQYF. The covered CDR3 bases are TGTGCCAGCAGCAAAGAAGGGGAGACC. V and J are TRBV7-9 and TRBJ2-5; D not resolved. The sequence runs out 3 residues before the end of the CDR3; the remainder is reconstructed from the germline J gene. The CDR3 loop spans 12 amino acids. Germline loops: CDR1 SEHNR, CDR2 FQNEAQ (reference sequence). V was shortened by 5 bases and J by 5 bases, with 9 bases between the two germline ends.

This clone occurred a few times. From the germline J gene comes the end of the CDR3, since the read stops 3 residues before it. The chain employs TRBV30 and TRBJ2-5; D possibly corresponds to TRBD2 (6 bases). From germline, CDR1 is GTSNPN and CDR2 SVGIG (reference sequence). The CDR3 totals 13 residues. Deletions cut 1 base from V and 1 base from J, with 7 bases between. The CDR3 DNA, read in part, is TGTGCCTGGAGTGGGACTACCCAAGAGACC. Translating it yields CAWSGTTQET. The whole CDR3 protein reads CAWSGTTQETQYF.

As for this clone: Read coverage stops 3 residues before the CDR3 terminus; the germline J gene supplies the remainder. The rearrangement joins TRBV7-6 to TRBJ1-4, with D possibly matching TRBD1 (6 bases). The V end lost 2 bases, the J end lost 5 bases, and 9 bases lay between the germline ends. CDR1 and CDR2 from the germline V gene are SGHVS and FNYEAQ. CDR3 length equals 14 residues. The CDR3 loop reads CASSLRGKNEKLFF. The DNA read from the CDR3 is TGTGCCAGCAGCTTAAGGGGGAAGAATGAAAAA.

This chain's CDR3 is CASSRRDTTYEQYF. The part of the CDR3 DNA that was read is TGTGCCAGCTCCCGACGGGACACCACCTACGAG. The chain recombines TRBV18 with TRBJ2-7, with D perhaps matching TRBD1 (6 bases). The read is 3 residues too short to cover the CDR3 end, so that end is filled in from the germline J gene. With 6 bases removed from V and 2 bases from J, the gap between germline ends came to 14 bases. Germline CDR1 KGHSH, CDR2 LQKENI. The CDR3 loop spans 14 amino acids.

On this clone: The read stops 3 residues short of the end of the CDR3; the missing end is completed from the germline J gene. This chain joins TRBV6-1 and TRBJ2-5, with TRBD2 matching 11 bases. With V trimmed by 0 bases and J by 1 base, 10 bases remained unmatched. This CDR3 is 19 amino acids long. The germline gives CDR1 MNHNS, CDR2 SASEGT. The CDR3 sequence: CASSEASSGGYVGQETQYF. The sequenced CDR3 bases are TGTGCCAGCAGTGAAGCTTCTAGCGGGGGGTACGTTGGCCAAGAGACC.

There are a few counts of this clone. From the germline J gene comes the end of the CDR3, since the read stops 3 residues before it. V gene TRBV7-8 combines with J gene TRBJ2-5; maybe TRBD1 (6 bases). Deletions cut 6 bases from V and 5 bases from J, with 22 bases between. The CDR3 consists of 16 residues. Germline lookup yields CDR1 SGHVS and CDR2 FQNEAQ. CDR3: CASRHHRAEDRETQYF. CDR3 DNA (partial): TGTGCCAGCAGACACCACCGGGCTGAAGACAGGGAGACC.

A word on this clone: The CDR3 extends 3 residues past the end of the read, so its final part is completed from the germline J gene. This sequence joins TRBV7-9 and TRBJ2-5; D ambiguous. The ends were cut back, 3 bases at V and 4 bases at J, with 9 bases in the middle. The CDR3 covers 13 residues. CDR1 and CDR2 from the germline V gene are SEHNR and FQNEAQ (reference sequence). CDR3 DNA (partial): TGTGCCAGCAGCTTTGCCCAGAGAGAGACC. It is translated as CASSFAQRET. The CDR3 reads in full as CASSFAQRETQYF.

Remarks on this clone: The CDR3 end lies 3 residues beyond the end of the read and is filled in from the germline J gene. V usage is TRBV6-2 or TRBV6-3 and J usage is TRBJ2-1; tentatively, D is TRBD2 (7 bases). V was trimmed by 2 bases and J by 8 bases, leaving 16 bases between them. CDR3 length equals 15 residues. Germline-derived CDR1 and CDR2 are MNHEY and SVGEGT. The CDR3: CASSYGAGARYEQFF. The CDR3 DNA, read in part, is TGTGCCAGCAGTTACGGGGCGGGGGCTAGGTATGAG.

With respect to this clone: The read ends 3 residues before the CDR3 terminus; that terminus is restored from the germline J gene. The genes are TRBV30 and TRBJ1-1; 8 bases fit TRBD1. The germline gives CDR1 GTSNPN, CDR2 SVGIG (reference sequence). Losses at the gene ends were 3 bases for V and 1 base for J; bases not matched to a gene: 13. The CDR3 runs to 17 residues. The CDR3 DNA, read in part, is TGTGCCTGGAGGGCAGACAGGGGCCGAATCCGGAACACTGAA. Encoded protein: CAWRADRGRIRNTE. The complete CDR3 protein is CAWRADRGRIRNTEAFF.

This clone showed up just a few times. The DNA read from the CDR3 is TGTGCCAGCAGTCGCCTAGCGGGGGGAAGCAATGAG. Protein: CASSRLAGGSNE. The full CDR3 is CASSRLAGGSNEQFF. This chain connects TRBV5-6 to TRBJ2-1; 11 nucleotides line up with TRBD2. The missing CDR3 end, 3 residues past where the read stops, is filled in from the germline J gene. This CDR3 spans 15 amino acids. Germline values: CDR1 SGHDT, CDR2 YYEEEE. J lost 6 bases, V lost 5 bases, and 7 bases had no gene match.

By its share, this clone is medium-sized. The read halts 3 residues ahead of the CDR3 end, with the missing end drawn from the germline J gene. The chain couples TRBV7-9 to TRBJ2-7; possible D gene TRBD2, 5 bases. The CDR3 is 13 amino acids. Per the germline V gene, CDR1 is SEHNR and CDR2 is FQNEAQ (reference sequence). Trimming pared 6 bases from V and 3 bases from J, leaving 12 bases between. Here the CDR3 reads CASRPPGDYEQYF. The sequenced part of the CDR3 DNA is TGTGCCAGCAGGCCGCCCGGGGACTACGAG.

A few counts support this clone. The read halts 3 residues ahead of the CDR3 end, with the missing end drawn from the germline J gene. This rearrangement joins TRBV19 to TRBJ2-1; 7 nucleotides line up with TRBD1. Germline lookup yields CDR1 LNHDA and CDR2 SQIVND (reference sequence). The CDR3 is made up of 13 amino acids. J gave up 4 bases and V 7 bases, and 4 bases lay outside the gene matches. The DNA read from the CDR3 is TGTGCCAGTACCTGGGACAGATACAATGAG. It codes for CASTWDRYNE. The whole CDR3 protein reads CASTWDRYNEQFF.